The 10 T cell receptor beta chains listed next were all sequenced from one sample in a study of vaccination and CD4 T cells after COVID-19. For these TCRs, the target antigens are not known. The Oncomine TCR Beta short-read assay was what sequenced the DNA obtained from cultured CD4+ T cells. TCRdb passed the PCR reads through MiXCR, listing each CDR3 protein once. Here the sample spans 4,500 to 6,500 distinct CDR3 sequences, approximately 62% being singletons. The treatment was: roughly ten-day PBMC culture with coronavirus spike peptide pools or control peptides (ViraFEST assay). Collection of the unexposed donor's CD4+ T cells took place before the COVID-19 pandemic (2011-2018). The sample taken for sequencing was CD4+ T cells from blood, cultured in vitro. These receptors all come from a human donor in good health.

The sample holds one count of this clonotype. This sequence joins TRBV20-1 and TRBJ1-3; 10 nucleotides line up with TRBD1. The CDR3 has 16 residues. Looked up from germline, CDR1 is DFQATT and CDR2 is SNEGSKA (reference sequence). V lost 5 bases and J lost 6; bases outside the gene matches: 13. CDR3: CSAHGTGAGSTNTIYF. The DNA for the CDR3 is TGCAGTGCTCACGGGACAGGGGCCGGCTCGACAAACACCATATATTTT.

This clonotype appeared a few times. The chain links TRBV27 to TRBJ2-5, with TRBD1 matching over 9 bases. Germline V CDR1 and CDR2: MNHEY, SMNVEV (reference sequence). Trimming took 5 bases from V and 4 from J; bases not matched to a gene: 5. The CDR3 sequence is 14 residues long. The CDR3 here is CASSETGGAETQYF. CDR3 nucleotides: TGTGCCAGCAGTGAAACAGGGGGCGCAGAGACCCAGTACTTC.

The rearrangement joins TRBV30 to TRBJ1-1, with D unresolved. CDR3 length: 13 amino acids. V lost 1 base to trimming and J lost 1 base, with 7 bases between them. Looked up from germline, CDR1 is GTSNPN and CDR2 is SVGIG (reference sequence). DNA for the CDR3: TGTGCCTGGAGTGATCGGGGGAACACTGAAGCTTTCTTT. This translates into CAWSDRGNTEAFF.

The chain couples TRBV20-1 to TRBJ2-5; the match to TRBD2 covers 15 bases. The CDR3 has 16 amino acids. The V and J ends lost 6 bases and 2 bases, in that order; junction bases with no gene match: 7. CDR1 and CDR2 (germline): DFQATT, SNEGSKA (reference sequence). In DNA form, the CDR3 reads TGCAGTGCCCCGGGACTAGCGGGGGGTTGGCAAGAGACCCAGTACTTC. This codes for CSAPGLAGGWQETQYF.

This chain connects TRBV24-1 to TRBJ2-2; 10 bases align to TRBD1. Germline CDR1 is KGHDR and CDR2 is SFDVKD. The CDR3 contains 18 residues. The trim removed 5 bases at V and 3 bases at J, leaving 11 bases unmatched. The CDR3 sequence is CATSGHEIGTGDTGELFF. Written as DNA, the CDR3 is TGTGCCACCAGTGGCCATGAGATCGGGACAGGGGACACCGGGGAGCTGTTTTTT.

The chain joins TRBV20-1 to TRBJ1-2; D is ambiguous. From germline, CDR1 is DFQATT and CDR2 SNEGSKA (reference sequence). The CDR3 totals 13 residues. Between the trimmed V and J ends, which lost 0 bases and 0 bases, there was a span of 5 bases. In DNA, the CDR3 is TGCAGTGCTAGAGAGAGTGCTAACTATGGCTACACCTTC. It is translated as CSARESANYGYTF.

A few counts support this clonotype. J is TRBJ1-2 and V is TRBV11-2, with no clear D. The CDR3 covers 12 residues. V lost 3 bases to trimming and J lost 6 bases, with 8 bases between them. Germline V gives CDR1 SGHAT, CDR2 FQNNGV. CDR3 sequence reads: CASSLWDDGYTF. The CDR3 DNA is TGTGCCAGCAGCTTGTGGGATGATGGCTACACCTTC.

The chain uses TRBV20-1 and TRBJ2-7; TRBD2 matches 12 bases. The germline V gene encodes CDR1 DFQATT and CDR2 SNEGSKA (reference sequence). The V segment lost 1 base and the J segment 5 bases; nucleotides outside the gene matches: 6. CDR3 size: 15 residues. CDR3 coding DNA: TGCAGTGCTAGAGTGTCTAGCGGGGGGGCCCACGAGCAGTACTTC. This translates into CSARVSSGGAHEQYF.

The V call is TRBV7-2, the J call TRBJ1-1; D may be TRBD1 (6 bases). Trimming cost V 0 bases and J 8 bases, with 16 bases left between them. CDR3 length: 15 amino acids. Germline V CDR1 and CDR2: SGHTA, FQGNSA. In nucleotides, the CDR3 is TGTGCCAGCAGCTTAGCGCTTTTTGACAGGATGGAAGCTTTCTTT. Protein product: CASSLALFDRMEAFF.

DNA of the CDR3: TGTGCCAGCAGCTTAGTCGCCCCTTGGCAGGGAAACACTGAAGCTTTCTTT. Protein: CASSLVAPWQGNTEAFF. The rearrangement links TRBV7-6 to TRBJ1-1, with D possibly being TRBD1 (5 bases). From germline, CDR1 is SGHVS and CDR2 FNYEAQ. V was cut by 1 base and J by 2 bases, with 17 bases left in between. This CDR3 spans 17 amino acids.